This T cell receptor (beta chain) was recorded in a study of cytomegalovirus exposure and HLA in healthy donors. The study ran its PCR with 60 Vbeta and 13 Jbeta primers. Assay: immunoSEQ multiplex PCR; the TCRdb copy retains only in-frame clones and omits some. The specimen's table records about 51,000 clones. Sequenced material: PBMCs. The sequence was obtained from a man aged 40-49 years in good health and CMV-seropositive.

The CDR3 region is CASSPGQGTNEKLFF. The CDR3 DNA is TGTGCCAGCAGCCCAGGACAGGGAACTAATGAAAAACTGTTTTTT. The chain employs TRBV7-9 and TRBJ1-4, with 8 nucleotides matching TRBD1. J was trimmed by 1 base and V by 5 bases; bases with no gene match: 3. Germline CDR1 is SEHNR and CDR2 is FQNEAQ (reference sequence). The CDR3 extends over 15 amino acids.